This record concerns one T cell receptor (beta chain) sequence. These data come from a study of shared clonotypes between healthy human individuals. Generated by immunoSEQ multiplex PCR, the TCRdb table keeps only in-frame clones and is missing some. The table has 450,000 to 600,000 clones, around 80% seen once. In germline, CDR1 is SQVTM, CDR2 ANQGSEA. This CDR3 has 12 amino acids. The V end lost 4 bases, the J end lost 6 bases, and 10 bases lay between the germline ends. The source of this sequence is a woman aged 40 to 50 in good health. Some clones in this sample may be carry-over from other donors' samples. Sequencing input: PBMCs. V and J are TRBV29-1 and TRBJ2-1; D ambiguous. CDR3 region: CSVARHGNEQFF. CDR3 nucleotides: TGCAGCGTTGCCAGACATGGCAATGAGCAGTTCTTC.